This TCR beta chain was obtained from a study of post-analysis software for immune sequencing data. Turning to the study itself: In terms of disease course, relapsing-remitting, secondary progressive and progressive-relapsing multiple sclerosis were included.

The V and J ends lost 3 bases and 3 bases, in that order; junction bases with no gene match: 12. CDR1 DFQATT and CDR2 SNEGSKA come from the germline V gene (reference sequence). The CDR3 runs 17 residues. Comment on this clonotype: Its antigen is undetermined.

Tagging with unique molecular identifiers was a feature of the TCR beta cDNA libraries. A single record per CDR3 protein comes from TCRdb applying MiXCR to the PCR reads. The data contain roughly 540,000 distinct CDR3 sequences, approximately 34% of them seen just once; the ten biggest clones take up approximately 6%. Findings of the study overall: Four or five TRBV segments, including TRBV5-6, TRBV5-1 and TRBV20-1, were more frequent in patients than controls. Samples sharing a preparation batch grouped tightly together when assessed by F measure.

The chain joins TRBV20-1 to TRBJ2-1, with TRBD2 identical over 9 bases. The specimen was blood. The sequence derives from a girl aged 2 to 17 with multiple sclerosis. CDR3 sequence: CSARDYLAGMGYNEQFF. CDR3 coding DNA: TGCAGTGCTAGGGACTACCTAGCGGGGATGGGCTACAATGAGCAGTTCTTC.